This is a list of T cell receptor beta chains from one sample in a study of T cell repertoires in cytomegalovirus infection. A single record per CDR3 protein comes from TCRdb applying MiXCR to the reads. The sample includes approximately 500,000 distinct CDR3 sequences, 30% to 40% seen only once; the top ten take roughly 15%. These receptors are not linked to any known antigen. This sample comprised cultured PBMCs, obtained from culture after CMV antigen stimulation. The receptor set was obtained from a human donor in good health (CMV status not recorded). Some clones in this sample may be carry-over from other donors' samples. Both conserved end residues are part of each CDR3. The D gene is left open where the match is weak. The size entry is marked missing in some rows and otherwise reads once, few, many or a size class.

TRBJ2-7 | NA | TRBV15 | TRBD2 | TGTGCCACCAGCAGAGATTACGGACTAGCGGGCCAACGGGGAGAGCAGTACTTC | CATSRDYGLAGQRGEQYF
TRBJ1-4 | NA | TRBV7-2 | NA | TGTGCCAGCAGCTTATTCCGCTCTAATGAAAAACTGTTTTTT | CASSLFRSNEKLFF
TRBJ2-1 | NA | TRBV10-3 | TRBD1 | TGTGCCATCAGGGAAGGACAGGGGAACGAGCAGTTCTTC | CAIREGQGNEQFF
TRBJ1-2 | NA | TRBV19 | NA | TGTGCCAGTAGTATAGATCAGAGTCCGGGCTATGGCTACACCTTC | CASSIDQSPGYGYTF
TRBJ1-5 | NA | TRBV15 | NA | TGTGCCACCAGCAGAGATCATAATATCGTTCAGCCCCAGCATTTT | CATSRDHNIVQPQHF
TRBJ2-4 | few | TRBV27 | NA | TGTGCCAGCAGTTTAGGAACAGTGGGCAAAAACATTCAGTACTTC | CASSLGTVGKNIQYF
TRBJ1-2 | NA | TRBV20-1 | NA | TGCAGTGTAGCAGAACGGGTTGGTGGCTACACCTTC | CSVAERVGGYTF
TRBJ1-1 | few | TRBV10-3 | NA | TGTGCCATCAGTGACCGGTATTCGAACACTGAAGCTTTCTTT | CAISDRYSNTEAFF
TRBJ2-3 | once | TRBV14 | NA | TGTGCCAGCAGCCAGGGACGGCGGACAACAGATACGCAGTATTTT | CASSQGRRTTDTQYF
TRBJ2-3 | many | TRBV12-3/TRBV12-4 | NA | TGTGCCAGCAGACTACAGGGGGCGCTGGGAAGCGGGGGTAGCACAGATACGCAGTATTTT | CASRLQGALGSGGSTDTQYF
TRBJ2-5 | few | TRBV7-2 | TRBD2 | TGTGCCAGCAGCTCCCGACTAGCGGAGGTCCAAGAGACCCAGTACTTC | CASSSRLAEVQETQYF
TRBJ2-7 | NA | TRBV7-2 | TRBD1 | TGTGCCAGCAGCTTCGACAGGGTTGGGACCTACGAGCAGTACTTC | CASSFDRVGTYEQYF
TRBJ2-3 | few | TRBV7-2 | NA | TGTGCCAGCAGCGTATACCTTAGCGCGGGCACAGATACGCAGTATTTT | CASSVYLSAGTDTQYF
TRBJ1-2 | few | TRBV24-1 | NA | TGTGCCACCAGAGGAAACAACTATGGCTACACCTTC | CATRGNNYGYTF
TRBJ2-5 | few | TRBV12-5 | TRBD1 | TGTGCTAGTGGACCACAGGGGCAAGAGACCCAGTACTTC | CASGPQGQETQYF
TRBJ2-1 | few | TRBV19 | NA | TGTGCCAGTAGTAGGTGGTATGGGAACAATGAGCAGTTCTTC | CASSRWYGNNEQFF